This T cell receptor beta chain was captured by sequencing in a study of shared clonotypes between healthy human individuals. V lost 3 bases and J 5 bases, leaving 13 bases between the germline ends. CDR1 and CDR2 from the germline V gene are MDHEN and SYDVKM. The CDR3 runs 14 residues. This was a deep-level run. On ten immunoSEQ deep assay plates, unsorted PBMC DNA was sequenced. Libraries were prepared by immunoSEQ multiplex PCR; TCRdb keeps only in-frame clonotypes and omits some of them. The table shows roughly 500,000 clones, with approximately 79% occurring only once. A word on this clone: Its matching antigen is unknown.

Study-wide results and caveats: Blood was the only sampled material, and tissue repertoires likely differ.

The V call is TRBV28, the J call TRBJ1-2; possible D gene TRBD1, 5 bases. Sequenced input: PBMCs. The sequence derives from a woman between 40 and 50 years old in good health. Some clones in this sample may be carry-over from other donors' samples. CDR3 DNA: TGTGCCAGCAGTTTGGGGGACCCCCCTTATGGCTACACCTTC. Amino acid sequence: CASSLGDPPYGYTF.